This TCR beta chain is from a study of beta chain features in type 1 diabetes. Study-wide findings and caveats: VDJ junctions in type 1 diabetes patients carried more deletions and fewer insertions. Type 1 diabetes patients had moderately but significantly shorter TCRB CDR3s in all four CD4+ subsets.

CDR3 length equals 13 residues. Germline V gene sequence: CDR1 SGHVS, CDR2 FNYEAQ. With 1 base removed from V and 7 bases from J, the gap between germline ends came to 10 bases. Every bit of the isolated RNA underwent reverse transcription, so sequencing read expressed TCRB transcripts. The method was immunoSEQ multiplex PCR; TCRdb's version includes in-frame clones alone and lacks a portion of them. The table records 300,000 to 350,000 clones, 12% to 15% of them present only once. Of note for this clone: What it binds is unknown.

A CD45RO/CCR7/CD25/CD127/CD95/CD27 panel sorted naive, central memory, regulatory and stem cell-like memory CD4+ cells. The specimen was central memory CD4+ T cells from blood. The chain is built from TRBV7-6 and TRBJ2-5; D is undetermined. The receptor comes from a man aged 25 to 45 in good health. CDR3 sequence: CASSLDRSGTQYF. The CDR3 nucleotides read TGTGCCAGCAGCTTAGATAGATCGGGGACCCAGTACTTC.